This T cell receptor (beta chain) was recovered during a study of CD8 T cells in Susac syndrome. The study's findings and limits: The study admitted that it had a relatively small number of individuals in its TCR sequencing and HLA analysis.

Sequencing of TCR beta covered CD8+ and CD4+ T cells obtained from blood. The authors negatively isolated CD8+ and CD4+ T cells and FACS-enriched TEMRA cells. In the case of this clonotype: The antigen remains unidentified.

Germline V gives CDR1 DFQATT, CDR2 SNEGSKA (reference sequence). V lost 3 bases, J lost 0 bases, and 2 bases stayed unmatched. The CDR3 consists of 14 residues. RNA was extracted with the RNeasy kit, and a quantity of roughly 0.5 to 1 ug was reverse transcribed using random hexamers. TCRdb re-called the immunoSEQ multiplex PCR reads with MiXCR, one entry per CDR3 protein. The sample has about 200,000 distinct CDR3 sequences; 75% to 95% are singletons. The TCR sequence derives from a human donor with Susac syndrome. The sequenced sample consisted of CD4+ T cells from PBMCs. V and J are TRBV20-1 and TRBJ2-7; 10 nucleotides line up with TRBD1. The CDR3 is CSARRQGASYEQYF. The CDR3 region has the DNA TGCAGTGCTAGGAGACAGGGGGCCTCCTACGAGCAGTACTTC.